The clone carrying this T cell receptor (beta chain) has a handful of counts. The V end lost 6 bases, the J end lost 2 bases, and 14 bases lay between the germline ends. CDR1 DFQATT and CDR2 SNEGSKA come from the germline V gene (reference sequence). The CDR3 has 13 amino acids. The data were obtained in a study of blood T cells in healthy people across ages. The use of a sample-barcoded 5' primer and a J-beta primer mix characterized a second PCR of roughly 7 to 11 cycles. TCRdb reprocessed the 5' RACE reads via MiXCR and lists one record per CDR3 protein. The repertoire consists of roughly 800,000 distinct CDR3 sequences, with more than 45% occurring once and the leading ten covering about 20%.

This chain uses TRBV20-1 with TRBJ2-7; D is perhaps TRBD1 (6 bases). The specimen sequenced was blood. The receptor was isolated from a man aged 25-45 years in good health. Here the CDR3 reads CSAPMGQTYEQYF. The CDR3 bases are TGCAGTGCCCCGATGGGACAAACCTACGAGCAGTACTTC.